This paragraph covers one T cell receptor beta chain sequence. No cognate antigen has been identified for it. No base quality values were provided; no much bigger clone lies one nucleotide off. The V end loses 1 base and the J end loses 4 bases, and a stretch of 13 bases separates them. Taken from cysteine to phenylalanine, the CDR3 has 15 residues. Kept here is only the CDR3 DNA, which spans 45 bases and is read in frame from base 1. In the germline V gene (reference sequence), CDR1 corresponds to LNHDA and CDR2 to SQIVND. The sample belongs to a study of blood T cell repertoires in COVID-19 (dated by TCRdb to the early 2020s). In terms of the full investigation: Collaborator samples came from the United States, Italy and Spain and covered acute and convalescent phases of COVID-19. The repertoires were released in a freely available public database intended as a resource for research on the immune response to SARS-CoV-2. Nearly every sample came with metadata listing a de-identified subject ID, COVID-19 status, age in years and sex. The dataset comprised deeply sampled blood TCRbeta repertoires from subjects exposed to, actively infected with, or recovered from COVID-19. Where available, HLA class I and class II types were obtained from metadata supplied by the sample provider rather than from assay-based typing. The material from the prospective study consisted of cDNA or gDNA derived from T cells, B-cell-depleted T cells, or PBMCs. The samples were drawn from two sources: the first 160 participants of the ongoing ImmuneRACE study, and about 1,300 subjects contributed by 6 global collaborators.

Study-wide conclusions, independent of this receptor: How much clinical and demographic metadata was included differed by source and by participant, and the metadata was provided uncurated.

TCRbeta CDR3 regions were amplified from genomic DNA using the immunoSEQ Assay, a bias-controlled multiplex PCR. Turning to the authors' computational methods: Within the assay, amplification of reference gene primers was used to estimate how many nucleated cells each sample contained. Sequence reads were collapsed and filtered to measure the absolute abundance of every unique TCRbeta CDR3 rearrangement. For each sample, productive Simpson clonality was calculated as the square root of Simpson's diversity index across productive rearrangements. In its TCRdb copy, this immuneACCESS table keeps in-frame sequences only and misses some clones. Where compared with another copy, unresolved V genes explain less than half of these, and the others have no known cause. V, J and clone size derive from that table, while D and trimming were established from the DNA sequence. The sample table contains over 100,000 clones; only one count was recorded for roughly 75% of them. The ten largest make up more than 4% of the sample.

Each collaborating institution followed its own protocols to collect whole blood in K2EDTA tubes. For TCRbeta analysis, collaborators shipped samples in one of three forms: frozen whole blood, isolated PBMCs, or DNA extracted from either of those sample types. The origin of this receptor is a human donor in a cohort sampled during active or convalescent COVID-19. The receptor chain draws on TRBV19 and TRBJ1-1; confidence is insufficient to name the D gene. The sequenced sample was peripheral blood. The CDR3 reads CASSIGGGSGTEAFF. The DNA sequence follows: TGTGCCAGTAGTATAGGAGGAGGGTCGGGCACTGAAGCTTTCTTT. The entire variable domain, with the stretches around the CDR3 drawn from the reference TRBV19 and TRBJ1-1 proteins, is DGGITQSPKYLFRKEGQNVTLSCEQNLNHDAMYWYRQDPGQGLRLIYYSQIVNDFQKGDIAEGYSVSREKKESFPLTVTSAQKNPTAFYLCASSIGGGSGTEAFFGQGTRLTVV.